A selection of T cell receptor beta chains follows, all from one sample in a study of technical replicates of blood from a few donors. Generated by immunoSEQ multiplex PCR, the TCRdb table keeps only in-frame clones and is missing some. The sample lists about 83,000 clones; more than 90% were seen once. Sequencing was carried out using T cells isolated from PBMCs. Receptors were obtained from a human donor in good health. CDR3s include the opening cysteine and the closing phenylalanine or tryptophan. A D gene is named only where the DNA matches it firmly. For some rows the clone size is stated as once, few or many, or as a class when expanded; others skip it.

J gene: TRBJ1-2; clone size: NA; V gene: TRBV30; D gene: NA; CDR3 DNA: TGTGCCTGGACCAGGGCTGTCGGCTACACCTTC; CDR3 protein: CAWTRAVGYTF
J gene: TRBJ2-7; clone size: NA; V gene: TRBV30; D gene: NA; CDR3 DNA: TGTGCCTGGACGTCGAGGGGGGGGCGAAATCTCTACGAGCAGTACTTC; CDR3 protein: CAWTSRGGRNLYEQYF
J gene: TRBJ1-2; clone size: NA; V gene: TRBV2; D gene: NA; CDR3 DNA: TGTGCCAGCAGTGCCTATGAGTCGACAGCCGGCTACACCTTC; CDR3 protein: CASSAYESTAGYTF
J gene: TRBJ2-5; clone size: NA; V gene: TRBV4-1; D gene: NA; CDR3 DNA: TGCGCCAGCAGCCGTACAGGGATTCGAGAGGAGACCCAGTACTTC; CDR3 protein: CASSRTGIREETQYF
J gene: TRBJ1-4; clone size: NA; V gene: TRBV28; D gene: TRBD1; CDR3 DNA: TGTGCCAGCACCCTTTGGACCCTTCAGACAGGGCCCTATCGCGGGGATGAAAAACTGTTTTTT; CDR3 protein: CASTLWTLQTGPYRGDEKLFF
J gene: TRBJ1-5; clone size: NA; V gene: TRBV28; D gene: NA; CDR3 DNA: TGTGCCAGCAGTTTCATTAGTTATCGAGACAGGAACAATCAGCCCCAGCATTTT; CDR3 protein: CASSFISYRDRNNQPQHF
J gene: TRBJ2-3; clone size: NA; V gene: TRBV9; D gene: NA; CDR3 DNA: TGTGCCAGCAGCGTAATGGGTAGCCTGAGCACAGATACGCAGTATTTT; CDR3 protein: CASSVMGSLSTDTQYF
J gene: TRBJ1-3; clone size: NA; V gene: TRBV6-5; D gene: TRBD1; CDR3 DNA: TGTGCCAGCAGTCGGGACAGGGGAACGGGAAACACCATATATTTT; CDR3 protein: CASSRDRGTGNTIYF
J gene: TRBJ2-1; clone size: NA; V gene: TRBV9; D gene: TRBD2; CDR3 DNA: TGTGCCAGCAGCGGACCCAGCGGGGACCTCTACAATGAGCAGTTCTTC; CDR3 protein: CASSGPSGDLYNEQFF
J gene: TRBJ2-7; clone size: NA; V gene: TRBV4-1; D gene: NA; CDR3 DNA: TGCGCCAGCAGCCAAAGACAGTCCCCCTACGAGCAGTACTTC; CDR3 protein: CASSQRQSPYEQYF
J gene: TRBJ2-5; clone size: NA; V gene: TRBV5-1; D gene: TRBD2; CDR3 DNA: TGCGCCAGCAGCATTAGCGGGGGGCCGCAAGAGACCCAGTACTTC; CDR3 protein: CASSISGGPQETQYF
J gene: TRBJ2-3; clone size: NA; V gene: TRBV7-8; D gene: TRBD2; CDR3 DNA: TGTGCCAGCAGCAACTTAGTGGGACTAGCGGGGGATGGAGATACGCAGTATTTT; CDR3 protein: CASSNLVGLAGDGDTQYF
J gene: TRBJ1-3; clone size: NA; V gene: TRBV2; D gene: NA; CDR3 DNA: TGTGCCAGCACCGGTAGAGGCGCCCTACCCTCTGGAAACACCATATATTTT; CDR3 protein: CASTGRGALPSGNTIYF
J gene: TRBJ1-1; clone size: few; V gene: TRBV15; D gene: NA; CDR3 DNA: TGTGCCACCAGCAGGCAGGACACGAACACTGAAGCTTTCTTT; CDR3 protein: CATSRQDTNTEAFF
J gene: TRBJ2-1; clone size: NA; V gene: TRBV7-9; D gene: NA; CDR3 DNA: TGTGCCAGCAGCTCCCAGTTCCCCTACAATGAGCAGTTCTTC; CDR3 protein: CASSSQFPYNEQFF
J gene: TRBJ2-7; clone size: NA; V gene: TRBV9; D gene: TRBD1; CDR3 DNA: TGTGCCAGCAGTCCGACAGGGGGGAGCTCCTACGAGCAGTACTTC; CDR3 protein: CASSPTGGSSYEQYF
J gene: TRBJ2-1; clone size: NA; V gene: TRBV11-3; D gene: NA; CDR3 DNA: TGTGCCAGCAGCCCAGTGGTCGTGAGGAATGAGCAGTTCTTC; CDR3 protein: CASSPVVVRNEQFF
J gene: TRBJ2-7; clone size: NA; V gene: TRBV28; D gene: TRBD2; CDR3 DNA: TGTGCCAGCAGGTCTCCGGGACTAGCGATATACGAGCAGTACTTC; CDR3 protein: CASRSPGLAIYEQYF
J gene: TRBJ1-1; clone size: once; V gene: TRBV21-1; D gene: NA; CDR3 DNA: TGTGCCAGCAGCAAAGGAACGGGACAGGGGAGGAATACTGAAGCTTTCTTT; CDR3 protein: CASSKGTGQGRNTEAFF
J gene: TRBJ1-2; clone size: NA; V gene: TRBV6-5; D gene: NA; CDR3 DNA: TGTGCCAGCGCCGCGCCTATGAATACTAACTATGGCTACACCTTC; CDR3 protein: CASAAPMNTNYGYTF
J gene: TRBJ1-2; clone size: NA; V gene: TRBV7-2; D gene: TRBD1; CDR3 DNA: TGTGCCAGCAGCCCCCCCATGACAGGGGGAACCTATGGCTACACCTTC; CDR3 protein: CASSPPMTGGTYGYTF
J gene: TRBJ2-3; clone size: NA; V gene: TRBV13; D gene: NA; CDR3 DNA: TGTGCCAGCAGCCCGGCTGTCCTGGACAGCGCCACAGATACGCAGTATTTT; CDR3 protein: CASSPAVLDSATDTQYF
J gene: TRBJ2-7; clone size: NA; V gene: TRBV28; D gene: NA; CDR3 DNA: TGTGCCAGCAGGGGCTCGGGGGAAGCGCGCTCCTACGAGCAGTACTTC; CDR3 protein: CASRGSGEARSYEQYF
J gene: TRBJ2-5; clone size: NA; V gene: TRBV11-2; D gene: TRBD2; CDR3 DNA: TGTGCCAGCAGCTTACTCCCTAGCGGGGGGGAAGAGACCCAGTACTTC; CDR3 protein: CASSLLPSGGEETQYF
J gene: TRBJ2-1; clone size: NA; V gene: TRBV11-3; D gene: NA; CDR3 DNA: TGTGCCAGCAGCCCTGTAGAGGCTCGGGGCTACAATGAGCAGTTCTTC; CDR3 protein: CASSPVEARGYNEQFF
J gene: TRBJ1-1; clone size: NA; V gene: TRBV27; D gene: TRBD1; CDR3 DNA: TGTGCCAGCTCGGGGCGGGACAGATTATACACTGAAGCTTTCTTT; CDR3 protein: CASSGRDRLYTEAFF
J gene: TRBJ2-7; clone size: once; V gene: TRBV15; D gene: NA; CDR3 DNA: TGTGCCACCAGAGACGCGGCCCACGAGCAGTACTTC; CDR3 protein: CATRDAAHEQYF
J gene: TRBJ2-5; clone size: NA; V gene: TRBV5-1; D gene: NA; CDR3 DNA: TGCGCCAGCAGCTTGTTTGGACAACCACAAGAGACCCAGTACTTC; CDR3 protein: CASSLFGQPQETQYF
J gene: TRBJ1-3; clone size: NA; V gene: TRBV29-1; D gene: NA; CDR3 DNA: TGCAGCGCGGGACTGACTCAGGGAGGAAACACCATATATTTT; CDR3 protein: CSAGLTQGGNTIYF
J gene: TRBJ2-3; clone size: NA; V gene: TRBV18; D gene: NA; CDR3 DNA: TGTGCCAGCTCACCGCTCGGGATTCCAACCGCAGATACGCAGTATTTT; CDR3 protein: CASSPLGIPTADTQYF
J gene: TRBJ1-4; clone size: NA; V gene: TRBV5-6; D gene: TRBD1; CDR3 DNA: TGTGCCAGCAGCCTAATACCGGGACAGGGCCCTGCAACTAATGAAAAACTGTTTTTT; CDR3 protein: CASSLIPGQGPATNEKLFF
J gene: TRBJ2-2; clone size: NA; V gene: TRBV4-1; D gene: NA; CDR3 DNA: TGCGCCAGCAGCCAAGGGCTGGGACAGAACACCGGGGAGCTGTTTTTT; CDR3 protein: CASSQGLGQNTGELFF
J gene: TRBJ1-1; clone size: NA; V gene: TRBV2; D gene: NA; CDR3 DNA: TGTGCCAGCCTTCGGGGACTCGGGGGGAACACTGAAGCTTTCTTT; CDR3 protein: CASLRGLGGNTEAFF